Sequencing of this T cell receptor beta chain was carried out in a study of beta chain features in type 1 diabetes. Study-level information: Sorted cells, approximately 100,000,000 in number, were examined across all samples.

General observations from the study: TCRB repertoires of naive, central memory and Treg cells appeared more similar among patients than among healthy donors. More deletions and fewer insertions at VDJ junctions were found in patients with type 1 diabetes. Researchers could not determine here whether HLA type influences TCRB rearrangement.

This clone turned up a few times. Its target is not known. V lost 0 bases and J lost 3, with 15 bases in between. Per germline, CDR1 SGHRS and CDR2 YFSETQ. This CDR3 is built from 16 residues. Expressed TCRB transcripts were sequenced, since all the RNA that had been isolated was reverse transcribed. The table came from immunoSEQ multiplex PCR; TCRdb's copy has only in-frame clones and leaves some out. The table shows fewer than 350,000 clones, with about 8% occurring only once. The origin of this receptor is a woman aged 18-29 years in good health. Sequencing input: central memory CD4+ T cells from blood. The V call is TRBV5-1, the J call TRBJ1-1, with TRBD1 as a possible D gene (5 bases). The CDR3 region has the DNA TGCGCCAGCAGCTTGGGATCTGGGGCCGGGGACACTGAAGCTTTCTTT. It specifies CASSLGSGAGDTEAFF.